This T cell receptor beta chain was obtained from a study of blood T cell repertoires in COVID-19. Only in-frame clones appear in the TCRdb table, and some are missing; sequencing was by immunoSEQ multiplex PCR. The sample shows approximately 30,000 clones, 75% to 90% of them seen only once. The CDR3 runs to 12 residues. J is TRBJ1-2 and V is TRBV21-1; the DNA was not compared with TRBD1, the D call given in the table. TRBV21-1 is tagged as a pseudogene. Input material: peripheral blood. This receptor was obtained from a human donor with acute or convalescent COVID-19. The donor label of this sample is uncertain. CDR3 sequence: CASILRGIGYTF. In DNA, the CDR3 is TGTGCCAGCATCCTTAGGGGGATTGGCTACACCTTC.